A single T cell receptor beta chain is shown here with its context. Germline CDR1 and CDR2: SGHRS and YFSETQ. The CDR3 has 15 amino acids. V lost 4 bases and J 0 bases, leaving 14 bases between the germline ends. This specimen comes from a study of blood T cells in healthy people across ages. A second PCR of 7 to 11 cycles used a sample-barcoded 5' primer and a J-beta primer mix. Each CDR3 protein gets one entry after TCRdb re-called the 5' RACE reads with MiXCR. Of about 1.5 million distinct CDR3 sequences listed, around 40% are singletons. This chain connects TRBV5-1 to TRBJ2-7; TRBD2 is a possible D gene (6 bases). The source of this sequence is a young woman in good health. Sequenced: blood. The CDR3 spells CASSGSGLRSYEQYF. The DNA for the CDR3 is TGCGCCAGCAGCGGGTCGGGACTCCGCTCCTACGAGCAGTACTTC.